The clone carrying this T cell receptor beta chain was seen more than once but under ten times. Its antigen is not known. The entry originates in a study of blood T cells in healthy people across ages. Germline CDR1 and CDR2: LGHNA and YNFKEQ. CDR3 length: 14 residues. The germline V and J ends were trimmed by 4 bases and 5 bases, with 14 bases remaining between them. Alongside a J-beta primer mix, a sample-barcoded 5' primer served in a second PCR lasting roughly 6 to 11 cycles. MiXCR, run by TCRdb on the 5' RACE reads, gives a single entry per CDR3 protein. The table lists around 650,000 distinct CDR3 sequences, roughly 43% of them singletons. General observations from the study: With age, beta diversity per million T cells declined roughly linearly, significantly by approximately 40. Relative to aged donors, long-lived donors carried more naive CD4+ cells and displayed higher diversity.

This chain links TRBV4-2 with TRBJ2-5; D could derive from TRBD1 or TRBD2 (6 bases each). Sequencing was performed on blood. This TCR derives from a man older than 75 in good health. The CDR3 sequence: CASSPRDQGETQYF. As DNA, the CDR3 is TGTGCCAGCAGCCCGCGGGACCAGGGGGAGACCCAGTACTTC.